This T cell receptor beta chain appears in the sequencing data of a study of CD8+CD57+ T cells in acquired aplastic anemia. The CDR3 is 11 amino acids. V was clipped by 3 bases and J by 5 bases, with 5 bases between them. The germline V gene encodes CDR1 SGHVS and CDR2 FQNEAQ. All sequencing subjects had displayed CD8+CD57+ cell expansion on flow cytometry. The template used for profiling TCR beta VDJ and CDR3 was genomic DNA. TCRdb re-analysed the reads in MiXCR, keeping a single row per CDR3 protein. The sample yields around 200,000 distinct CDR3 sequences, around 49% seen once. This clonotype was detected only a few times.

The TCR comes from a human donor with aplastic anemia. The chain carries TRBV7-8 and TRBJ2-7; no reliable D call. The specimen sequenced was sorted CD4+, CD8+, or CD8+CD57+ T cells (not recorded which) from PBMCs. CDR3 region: CASSFANEQYF. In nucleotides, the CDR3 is TGTGCCAGCAGCTTTGCAAACGAGCAGTACTTC.